These 25 T cell receptor beta chains were all obtained from the same sample, sequenced in a study of tumor-infiltrating lymphocytes in primary liver carcinoma. The source material, roughly 18-30 mg of unsorted bulk tissue, was used to co-extract RNA and DNA. Priming with a constant-region primer yielded TCR beta cDNA from about 510 ng total RNA. Employing slightly modified ARM-PCR, three nested multiplex PCR rounds were run, and these gave rise to the TCR beta libraries. Rounds one and two of PCR, each of roughly 10 cycles, were primed with TRBV1-TRBV30 forward primers and a C-beta reverse primer. TCRdb analysed the multiplex PCR reads with MiXCR anew, one entry per CDR3 protein. Here the sample spans about 64,000 distinct CDR3 sequences, about 71% being singletons. Sequenced sample: liver tumor tissue from sampling region 4. Sample subset: tumor region T4, right-lateral pole. The receptor source for this set is a man aged 40-49 years with primary liver carcinoma and hepatitis B virus infection.

Of note for this clonotype: A much larger clone lies one base from this, so it may be a read error. The V call is TRBV29-1, the J call TRBJ1-3; D is ambiguous. This CDR3 comprises 12 residues. The V and J ends lost 4 bases and 4 bases respectively, with 8 bases between them. CDR1 is SQVTM, CDR2 ANQGSEA, per germline. CDR3 amino acids: CSVGVMGNTIYF. The CDR3 coding sequence is TGCAGCGTTGGCGTTATGGGAAACACCATATATTTT.

With respect to this clonotype: This sequence may be a read error, since a much larger clone differs from it by one base. The chain carries TRBV5-6 and TRBJ2-3; D unclear. V lost 1 base to trimming and J lost 3 bases, with 9 bases between them. The CDR3 sequence is 14 residues long. Germline V CDR1 and CDR2: SGHDT, YYEEEE. In nucleotides, the CDR3 is TGTGCCAGCAGCTTGCAGGTGGCAACAGATACGCAGTATTTT. Protein sequence: CASSLQVATDTQYF. Full variable domain (rest looked up from reference TRBV5-6 and TRBJ2-3): DAGVTQSPTHLIKTRGQQVTLRCSPKSGHDTVSWYQQALGQGPQFIFQYYEEEERQRGNFPDRFSGHQFPNYSSELNVNALLLGDSALYLCASSLQVATDTQYFGPGTRLTVL.

Only a few counts were recorded for this clonotype. This clone may be a read error of a much larger clone one base away. The conserved closing phenylalanine or tryptophan is absent in this CDR3, likely reflecting a read error. The rearrangement joins TRBV28 to TRBJ1-1; D is ambiguous. The V end lost 2 bases, the J end lost 7 bases, and 2 bases lay between the germline ends. The V gene's germline CDR1 is MDHEN and CDR2 SYDVKM. There are 10 residues in the CDR3. The CDR3 loop reads CASSLNEAFL. The CDR3 coding sequence is TGTGCCAGCAGTTTAAATGAAGCTTTCCTT.

This clonotype has a handful of counts. V usage is TRBV5-1 and J usage is TRBJ2-2; D remains unclear. V was cut by 4 bases and J by 4 bases, with 2 bases left in between. CDR1 and CDR2 from the germline V gene are SGHRS and YFSETQ. The CDR3 runs to 11 residues. CDR3 protein: CASSITGELFF. CDR3 bases: TGCGCCAGCAGCATCACCGGGGAGCTGTTTTTT.

Regarding this clonotype: This may stem from a read error, because a much larger clone lies one nucleotide away. The J gene is TRBJ2-7, the V gene TRBV5-4, with D possibly matching TRBD2 (6 bases). CDR1 and CDR2 (germline): SGHNT, YYREEE (reference sequence). This CDR3 is 14 amino acids long. CDR3 protein: CATQDGTLSYGQYF. CDR3 bases: TGTGCCACCCAGGACGGGACTCTCTCCTACGGGCAGTACTTC.

V gene TRBV29-1 combines with J gene TRBJ1-1, with 8 bases that match TRBD1. The length of the CDR3 is 14 residues. Germline V gene data show CDR1 as SQVTM and CDR2 as ANQGSEA. Germline trimming cut 3 bases from V and 0 bases from J; bases unmatched to any gene: 3. The DNA for the CDR3 is TGCAGCGTTGAGTCGGGACAGGTGAACACTGAAGCTTTCTTT. This codes for CSVESGQVNTEAFF. Drawing the rest from reference TRBV29-1 and TRBJ1-1, the complete variable domain is SAVISQKPSRDICQRGTSLTIQCQVDSQVTMMFWYRQQPGQSLTLIATANQGSEATYESGFVIDKFPISRPNLTFSTLTVSNMSPEDSSIYLCSVESGQVNTEAFFGQGTRLTVV.

Of note for this clonotype: At one end the junction does not follow the germline gene, possibly because of a read error. J is TRBJ2-7 and V is TRBV5-6; 9 bases map to TRBD2. Germline V gene lookup returns CDR1 SGHDT and CDR2 YYEEEE. The CDR3 spans 15 residues. CDR3 DNA sequence: TGTGCCAGCAGCATCATGGCTAGCGGGACGTACGGGCAGTACTTC. It encodes CASSIMASGTYGQYF. The full variable domain, with the rest looked up from reference TRBV5-6 and TRBJ2-7, is DAGVTQSPTHLIKTRGQQVTLRCSPKSGHDTVSWYQQALGQGPQFIFQYYEEEERQRGNFPDRFSGHQFPNYSSELNVNALLLGDSALYLCASSIMASGTYGQYFGPGTRLTVT.

A word on this clonotype: A much larger clone differs from this one at a single base, so this may be a read error. The chain links TRBV6-1 to TRBJ2-3; perhaps TRBD2 as D (6 bases). This CDR3 has 14 amino acids. V was trimmed by 1 base and J by 5 bases, leaving 10 bases between them. CDR1 is MNHNS, CDR2 SASEGT, per germline. The CDR3 region is CASSEGLGLDTQYF. CDR3 nucleotides: TGTGCCAGCAGTGAAGGACTAGGGCTAGATACGCAGTATTTT.

For this clonotype: This may stem from a read error, because a much larger clone lies one nucleotide away. The CDR3 protein is CASGGTGAGAATYEQYF. In nucleotides, the CDR3 is TGTGCCAGCGGGGGGACTGGCGCGGGAGCTGCTACCTACGAGCAGTACTTC. V usage is TRBV2 and J usage is TRBJ2-7, with 7 bases identical to TRBD2. Germline values: CDR1 SNHLY, CDR2 FYNNEI. This CDR3 has 17 residues. Trimming cost V 8 bases and J 2 bases; bases outside gene matches: 18.

The table lists this clonotype with many counts. This sequence joins TRBV5-5 and TRBJ2-7; TRBD2 matches at 8 bases. CDR1 and CDR2 from the germline V gene are SGHKS and YYEKEE (reference sequence). The junction had 12 bases not matched to a gene; V was cut back by 5 bases and J by 5 bases. This CDR3 is 15 amino acids long. The CDR3 DNA reads as TGTGCCAGCAGTCCCGCACTGGTAGCGGGAAACGAGCAGTACTTC. It yields the protein CASSPALVAGNEQYF.

This clonotype occurred once. This sequence joins TRBV5-6 and TRBJ2-7; D gene ambiguous. The CDR3 length is 12 residues. Per the germline V gene, CDR1 is SGHDT and CDR2 is YYEEEE. V lost 3 bases to trimming and J lost 5 bases, with 9 bases between them. This CDR3 reads CASSSAGHEQYF. The CDR3 nucleotides are TGTGCCAGCAGCTCTGCAGGTCACGAGCAGTACTTC.

Points on this clonotype: A read error may produce the germline difference seen at one junction end. This chain connects TRBV11-2 to TRBJ2-2; either TRBD1 or TRBD2 may supply D (5 bases each). The germline V gene has CDR1 SGHAT and CDR2 FQNNGV. The CDR3 is 15 residues long. CDR3: CASSLGGANTGEPFF. As DNA, the CDR3 is TGTGCCAGCAGCTTAGGAGGGGCGAACACCGGGGAGCCGTTTTTT.

This clonotype was seen at least ten times. This sequence joins TRBV28 and TRBJ2-1; D is undetermined. The CDR3 loop spans 15 amino acids. V shed 2 bases and J shed 3 bases, with 11 bases lying between them. Germline V CDR1 and CDR2: MDHEN, SYDVKM. CDR3 sequence: CASSLIAGGYNEQFF. CDR3 coding DNA: TGTGCCAGCAGTTTAATAGCTGGCGGCTACAATGAGCAGTTCTTC.

This clonotype has only a few counts. No conserved phenylalanine or tryptophan is present at the end of the CDR3, so a read error is the likely explanation. CDR3 sequence reads: CASRLRTSDYNEQFL. The CDR3 DNA reads as TGTGCCAGTAGATTACGGACTAGCGACTACAATGAGCAGTTCCTC. The V call is TRBV4-2, the J call TRBJ2-1; 9 bases are a match to TRBD2. CDR1 is LGHNA, CDR2 YNFKEQ, per germline. This CDR3 is 15 amino acids long. V was pared by 9 bases and J by 3 bases, with 9 bases of the junction left unmatched.

Concerning this clonotype: The junction and the germline gene differ at one end; a read error may be behind it. V is TRBV10-2 and J is TRBJ2-4; D remains unclear. The V gene's germline CDR1 is WSHSY and CDR2 SAAADI. CDR3 size: 17 residues. In DNA form, the CDR3 reads TGCGCCAGCAGTGAGACGTCTGGGTTTTTTGGCAAAAACATTAAGTACTTC. Protein sequence: CASSETSGFFGKNIKYF.

For this clonotype: A junction boundary mismatches the germline segment, possibly from a read error. The rearrangement links TRBV5-4 to TRBJ2-5; tentative D call: TRBD1 (5 bases). The CDR3 contains 14 residues. Germline assignment: CDR1 SGHNT and CDR2 YYREEE (reference sequence). The CDR3 DNA reads TGTGACAGCAGTCCAGAACAGGTGGGGGAGACCCAGTACTTC. This sequence encodes CDSSPEQVGETQYF.

With respect to this clonotype: Here the CDR3 omits its conserved ending phenylalanine or tryptophan, so a read error is the likely source. V is TRBV6-2 or TRBV6-3 and J is TRBJ1-1, with D maybe TRBD1 (5 bases). The length of the CDR3 is 14 residues. Germline V gives CDR1 MNHEY, CDR2 SVGEGT. The CDR3 DNA sequence: TGTGCCGTCCTCCCTGGGACCGCCTTCACTGTAGCTTTCTAT. Translated: CAVLPGTAFTVAFY.

This clonotype was seen once. One end of the junction is discordant with germline, which a read error may explain. The V and J genes are TRBV11-2 and TRBJ2-5, with D hard to call. Germline-derived CDR1 and CDR2 are SGHAT and FQNNGV. The CDR3 loop spans 16 amino acids. CDR3 loop: CANSRTPGVGKEIQYF. The DNA of the CDR3 is TGTGCCAACAGCCGAACTCCTGGCGTGGGGAAAGAGATCCAGTACTTC.

The chain links TRBV4-2 to TRBJ2-7, with D uncertain. The CDR3 is 15 amino acids. CDR1 and CDR2 from the germline V gene are LGHNA and YNFKEQ. Trimming pared 0 bases from V and 6 bases from J, leaving 15 bases between. The CDR3 DNA is TGTGCCAGCAGCCAAGATAGGCTATTAAGTGCCGAGCAGTACTTC. This translates into CASSQDRLLSAEQYF.

Remarks on this clonotype: One junction end does not reproduce the germline sequence, and a read error may be involved. This rearrangement joins TRBV10-3 to TRBJ2-3, with D uncertain. Germline loops: CDR1 ENHRY, CDR2 SYGVKD. This CDR3 contains 16 residues. In DNA form, the CDR3 reads TGTGCCATTAGTGAGTCTAATAAGGGATGGACAGATACGCAGTATTTT. Translation: CAISESNKGWTDTQYF.

Turning to this clonotype: As the CDR3 is not closed by the conserved phenylalanine or tryptophan, this likely results from a read error. The chain links TRBV10-1 to TRBJ2-7; TRBD2 agrees at 8 bases. Germline V gives CDR1 WNHNN, CDR2 SYGVQD (reference sequence). The CDR3 length is 15 residues. The CDR3 bases are TGCGCCAACAGTCCTGGACTAGCAAACTCCTACGAGCAGTACTTA. It codes for CANSPGLANSYEQYL.

Concerning this clonotype: A read error may produce the germline difference seen at one junction end. The chain has TRBV6-5 and TRBJ2-5, with TRBD2 matching over 15 bases. Germline V gene lookup returns CDR1 MNHEY and CDR2 SVGAGI. CDR3 length: 17 amino acids. The CDR3 DNA reads as TGTGCCAGCAGTTATTACGGGACTAGCGGGAGGCTTGAGACCCAATACTTC. Residues: CASSYYGTSGRLETQYF.

This clonotype was seen once. Germline is not matched at one junction end, which may reflect a read error. The V and J genes are TRBV5-5 and TRBJ1-2; D not resolved. This CDR3 comprises 14 residues. The germline V gene has CDR1 SGHKS and CDR2 YYEKEE (reference sequence). CDR3 sequence (DNA): TGTACCAGTAGCTTGTATGGAGATCGGAGTGGCTACACCTTC. Protein: CTSSLYGDRSGYTF.

In the case of this clonotype: A much larger clone lies one base from this, so it may be a read error. V gene TRBV5-4 combines with J gene TRBJ2-1; 9 bases align to TRBD2. The germline CDR1 and CDR2 sequences are SGHNT and YYREEE (reference sequence). The CDR3 extends over 15 amino acids. Here the CDR3 reads CASSLLAGSYNEQIF. The DNA of the CDR3 is TGTGCCAGCAGCTTACTAGCGGGCTCCTACAATGAGCAGATCTTC.

Details on this clonotype: At one end the junction does not follow the germline gene, possibly because of a read error. The CDR3: CASTVPLGGNYDDQFF. The CDR3, as DNA: TGTGCCAGCACCGTACCTTTGGGGGGCAACTACGATGATCAGTTCTTC. This chain joins TRBV6-1 and TRBJ2-1, with D tentatively TRBD1 or TRBD2 (6 bases each). Germline CDR1 MNHNS, CDR2 SASEGT. The CDR3 length is 16 residues.